The entry below gives a single T cell receptor (beta chain) sequence along with its context. Profiled with immunoSEQ multiplex PCR; TCRdb holds only in-frame clones, not every one. The sample lists about 3,000 clones, over 50% occurring once. The sample comes from a study of tumor-infiltrating lymphocytes in localized non-small cell lung cancer. The germline V and J ends were trimmed by 5 bases and 2 bases, with 9 bases remaining between them. Germline V lookup: CDR1 SGHTA, CDR2 FQGNSA. The CDR3 extends over 13 amino acids. The clonotype comes from a human donor with non-small cell lung cancer. Material for sequencing was uninvolved lung tissue not adjacent to the tumor. The rearrangement joins TRBV7-2 to TRBJ2-5; D not resolved. CDR3: CASSMELQETQYF. The CDR3 region has the DNA TGTGCCAGCAGCATGGAGCTTCAAGAGACCCAGTACTTC. The whole variable domain, remainder taken from reference TRBV7-2 and TRBJ2-5, is GAGVSQSPSNKVTEKGKDVELRCDPISGHTALYWYRQSLGQGLEFLIYFQGNSAPDKSGLPSDRFSAERTGGSVSTLTIQRTQQEDSAVYLCASSMELQETQYFGPGTRLLVL.